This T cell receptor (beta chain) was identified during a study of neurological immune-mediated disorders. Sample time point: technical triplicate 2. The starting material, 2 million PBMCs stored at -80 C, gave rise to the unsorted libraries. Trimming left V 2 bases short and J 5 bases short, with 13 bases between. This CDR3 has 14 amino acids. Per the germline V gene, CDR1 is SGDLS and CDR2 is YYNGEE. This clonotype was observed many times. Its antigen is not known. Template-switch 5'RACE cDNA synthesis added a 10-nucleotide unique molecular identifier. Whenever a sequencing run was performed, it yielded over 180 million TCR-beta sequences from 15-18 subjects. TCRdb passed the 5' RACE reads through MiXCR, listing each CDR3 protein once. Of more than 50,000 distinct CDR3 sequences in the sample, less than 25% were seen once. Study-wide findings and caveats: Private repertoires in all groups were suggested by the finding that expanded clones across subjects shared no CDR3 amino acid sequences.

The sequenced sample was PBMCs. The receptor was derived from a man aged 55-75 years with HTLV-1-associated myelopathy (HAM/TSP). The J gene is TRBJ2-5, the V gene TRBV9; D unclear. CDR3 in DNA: TGTGCCAGCAGCGTCGGGCCCTTGGGGGAGACCCAGTACTTC. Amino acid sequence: CASSVGPLGETQYF. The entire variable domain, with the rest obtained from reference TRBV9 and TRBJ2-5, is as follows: DSGVTQTPKHLITATGQRVTLRCSPRSGDLSVYWYQQSLDQGLQFLIQYYNGEERAKGNILERFSAQQFPDLHSELNLSSLELGDSALYFCASSVGPLGETQYFGPGTRLLVL.